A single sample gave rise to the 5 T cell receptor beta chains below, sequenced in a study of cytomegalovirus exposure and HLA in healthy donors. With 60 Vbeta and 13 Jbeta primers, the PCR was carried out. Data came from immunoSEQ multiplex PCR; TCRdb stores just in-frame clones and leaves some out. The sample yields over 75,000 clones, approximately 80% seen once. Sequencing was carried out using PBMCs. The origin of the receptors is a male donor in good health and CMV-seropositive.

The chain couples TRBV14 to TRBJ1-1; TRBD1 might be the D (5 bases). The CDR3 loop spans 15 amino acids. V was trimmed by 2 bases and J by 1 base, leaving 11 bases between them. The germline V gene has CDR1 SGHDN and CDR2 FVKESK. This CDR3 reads CASSQTQGGNTEAFF. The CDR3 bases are TGTGCCAGCAGCCAAACCCAGGGTGGGAACACTGAAGCTTTCTTT.

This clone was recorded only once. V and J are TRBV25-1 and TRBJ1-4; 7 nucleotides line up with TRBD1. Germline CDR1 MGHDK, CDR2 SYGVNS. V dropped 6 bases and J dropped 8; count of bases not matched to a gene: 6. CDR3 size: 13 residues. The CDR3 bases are TGTGCCAGCAGCCAGGGGGAAATCGAAAAACTGTTTTTT. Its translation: CASSQGEIEKLFF.

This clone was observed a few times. The CDR3 loop reads CASSSWDRGNEQYF. The CDR3 coding sequence is TGTGCCAGCAGTTCCTGGGACAGGGGGAACGAGCAGTACTTC. The rearrangement links TRBV6-6 to TRBJ2-7; 11 positions match TRBD1. Germline loops: CDR1 MNHNY, CDR2 SVGAGI (reference sequence). The CDR3 contains 14 residues. The ends lost 4 bases at V and 5 bases at J; junction bases unmatched: 4.

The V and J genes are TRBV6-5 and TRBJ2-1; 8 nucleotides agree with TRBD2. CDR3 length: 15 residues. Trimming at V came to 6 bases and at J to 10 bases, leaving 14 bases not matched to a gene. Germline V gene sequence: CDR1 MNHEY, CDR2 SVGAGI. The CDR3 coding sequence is TGTGCCAGCAGGAGCCGGGGGGGCAAGGTGGGGGAGCAGTTCTTC. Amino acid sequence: CASRSRGGKVGEQFF.

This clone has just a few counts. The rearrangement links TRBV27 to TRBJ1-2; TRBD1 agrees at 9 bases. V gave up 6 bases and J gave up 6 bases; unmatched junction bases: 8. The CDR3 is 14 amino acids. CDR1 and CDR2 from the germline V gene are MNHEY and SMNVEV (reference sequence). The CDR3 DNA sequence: TGTGCCAGCAGGGCGACAGGGGGATTTGATGGCTACACCTTC. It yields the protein CASRATGGFDGYTF.